Listed here are 21 T cell receptor beta chains from one sample, sequenced in a study of control samples from healthy donors and cancer patients. Here immunoSEQ multiplex PCR was the method, and the copy in TCRdb shows in-frame clones only, minus some. The sample yields roughly 120,000 clones, more than 85% seen once. Material for sequencing was PBMCs. Receptors were obtained from a man aged 45-65 years with head and neck cancer.

V and J are TRBV7-8 and TRBJ2-7; 7 bases match TRBD1. The CDR3 runs 14 residues. From germline, CDR1 is SGHVS and CDR2 FQNEAQ. V gave up 5 bases and J gave up 0 bases; unmatched junction bases: 4. The CDR3 loop is CASSHWDSSYEQYF. CDR3 sequence (DNA): TGTGCCAGCAGCCACTGGGACAGCTCCTACGAGCAGTACTTC.

This clone was seen only once. This chain connects TRBV2 to TRBJ1-2, with D possibly matching TRBD1 (5 bases). CDR3 length: 12 amino acids. V lost 8 bases, J lost 2 bases, and 9 bases lay in between. The germline V gene has CDR1 SNHLY and CDR2 FYNNEI. The CDR3 DNA is TGTGCCAGCCAGTCAGGGAACTATGGCTACACCTTC. Its translation: CASQSGNYGYTF.

This chain links TRBV18 with TRBJ2-3, with 7 bases that match TRBD2. The CDR3 is made up of 15 amino acids. CDR1 and CDR2 (germline): KGHSH, LQKENI. Losses at the gene ends were 5 bases for V and 5 bases for J; bases not matched to a gene: 10. Here the CDR3 DNA reads TGTGCCAGCTCATCCGGACTAGTGGGGATAGATACGCAGTATTTT. Its translation: CASSSGLVGIDTQYF.

The CDR3 region has the DNA TGTGCCAGCAGTCTTAGGGAGACCCAGTACTTC. Its translation: CASSLRETQYF. The J gene is TRBJ2-5, the V gene TRBV6-5; no definite D call. V was shortened by 5 bases and J by 5 bases, with 6 bases between the two germline ends. In germline, CDR1 is MNHEY, CDR2 SVGAGI. The CDR3 runs to 11 residues.

This chain connects TRBV5-1 to TRBJ2-3; D perhaps matches TRBD2 (6 bases). V lost 5 bases and J 5 bases, leaving 21 bases between the germline ends. CDR1 is SGHRS and CDR2 is YFSETQ in the germline V gene. CDR3 length equals 16 residues. The DNA for the CDR3 is TGCGCCAGCAGATCAGGAGGGCAGGGATGGGGAGATACGCAGTATTTT. Its translation: CASRSGGQGWGDTQYF. Drawing the rest from reference TRBV5-1 and TRBJ2-3, the complete variable domain is KAGVTQTPRYLIKTRGQQVTLSCSPISGHRSVSWYQQTPGQGLQFLFEYFSETQRNKGNFPGRFSGRQFSNSRSEMNVSTLELGDSALYLCASRSGGQGWGDTQYFGPGTRLTVL.

A single count supports this clone. This rearrangement joins TRBV12-5 to TRBJ1-3; the D is unclear. The CDR3 is 15 residues long. Germline CDR1 is LGHNT and CDR2 is FRNRAP. The V and J ends lost 6 bases and 4 bases respectively, with 16 bases between them. The CDR3 DNA reads TGTGCTAGTGGCCAACCCCGGGGTCGGGGAAACACCATATATTTT. Protein sequence: CASGQPRGRGNTIYF.

The chain is built from TRBV9 and TRBJ2-2; D gene unclear. V was shortened by 1 base and J by 8 bases, with 6 bases between the two germline ends. The CDR3 covers 12 residues. Germline CDR1 and CDR2: SGDLS and YYNGEE. The CDR3 here is CASSVQSGELFF. The CDR3 DNA sequence: TGTGCCAGCAGCGTACAATCTGGGGAGCTGTTTTTT.

J is TRBJ2-2 and V is TRBV5-1, with 11 nucleotides matching TRBD1. The CDR3 length is 16 residues. Germline trimming cut 4 bases from V and 4 bases from J; bases unmatched to any gene: 6. Per germline, CDR1 SGHRS and CDR2 YFSETQ. The CDR3 DNA is TGCGCCAGCAGCAGATGGACAGGGGGCAGCACCGGGGAGCTGTTTTTT. It yields the protein CASSRWTGGSTGELFF.

V and J are TRBV2 and TRBJ2-7, with TRBD2 matching over 7 bases. Germline loops: CDR1 SNHLY, CDR2 FYNNEI. The CDR3 consists of 13 residues. Trimming cost V 9 bases and J 1 base; bases outside gene matches: 6. CDR3 residues: CARGGDRSYEQYF. The CDR3 coding sequence is TGTGCCAGGGGGGGGGACCGATCCTACGAGCAGTACTTC. The variable domain in full, completed from reference TRBV2 and TRBJ2-7, reads EPEVTQTPSHQVTQMGQEVILRCVPISNHLYFYWYRQILGQKVEFLVSFYNNEISEKSEIFDDQFSVERPDGSNFTLKIRSTKLEDSAMYFCARGGDRSYEQYFGPGTRLTVT.

The sample holds one count of this clone. This chain links TRBV23-1 with TRBJ2-7; TRBD2 might be the D (6 bases). TRBV23-1 is an open reading frame, and its role is uncertain. CDR3 size: 20 residues. Trimming left V 2 bases short and J 0 bases short, with 26 bases between. CDR3 loop: CASSQTARGRTKEDSYEQYF. The CDR3 DNA is TGCGCCAGCAGTCAAACCGCGAGGGGTAGGACTAAAGAGGACTCCTACGAGCAGTACTTC.

The J gene is TRBJ1-2, the V gene TRBV7-2; 12 nucleotides agree with TRBD1. V was clipped by 5 bases and J by 2 bases; unmatched bases: 9. Germline V gene sequence: CDR1 SGHTA, CDR2 FQGNSA. This CDR3 is built from 17 residues. The CDR3 region has the DNA TGTGCCAGCAGCCCGGGGACAGGGGGCTTCGGAAACTATGGCTACACCTTC. This gives the protein CASSPGTGGFGNYGYTF.

The V and J genes are TRBV4-2 and TRBJ2-5; 9 nucleotides agree with TRBD2. CDR3 length: 15 residues. CDR1 and CDR2 (germline): LGHNA, YNFKEQ. J lost 5 bases, V lost 4 bases, and 8 bases had no gene match. Here the CDR3 DNA reads TGTGCCAGCAGCCTAAATAGCGGGGGCGCTGAGACCCAGTACTTC. This sequence encodes CASSLNSGGAETQYF.

The rearrangement joins TRBV23-1 to TRBJ2-1; 13 bases fit TRBD2. TRBV23-1 has ORF status, its function being uncertain. The junction had 14 bases not matched to a gene; V was cut back by 3 bases and J by 0 bases. The CDR3 has 21 residues. The CDR3 sequence: CASSHPRGLAGDPSSYNEQFF. DNA of the CDR3: TGCGCCAGCAGTCACCCCCGAGGACTAGCGGGGGACCCGAGCTCCTACAATGAGCAGTTCTTC.

This clone has only one observation. The rearrangement joins TRBV15 to TRBJ2-5; TRBD2 might be the D (6 bases). This CDR3 contains 19 residues. V was clipped by 3 bases and J by 2 bases, with 25 bases between them. Germline lookup yields CDR1 LNHNV and CDR2 YYDKDF (reference sequence). CDR3 residues: CATSSASPRLMEGQETQYF. CDR3 nucleotides: TGTGCCACCAGCAGCGCTTCCCCCCGACTTATGGAGGGACAAGAGACCCAGTACTTC.

This clone appeared a single time. J is TRBJ1-1 and V is TRBV24-1; the D is unclear. V was trimmed by 3 bases and J by 1 base, leaving 5 bases between them. In germline, CDR1 is KGHDR, CDR2 SFDVKD. This CDR3 region has 13 residues. DNA for the CDR3: TGTGCCACCAGTGATCCCTGGAACACTGAAGCTTTCTTT. Translated, it gives CATSDPWNTEAFF.

This sequence joins TRBV4-1 and TRBJ1-1; TRBD1 matches 11 bases. J lost 2 bases, V lost 4 bases, and 15 bases had no gene match. In germline, CDR1 is MGHRA, CDR2 YSYEKL. The CDR3 covers 19 residues. The CDR3 protein is CASSLIKVGTGGLNTEAFF. The CDR3 nucleotides are TGCGCCAGCAGCCTCATCAAGGTTGGGACAGGGGGACTCAACACTGAAGCTTTCTTT.

This chain joins TRBV3-1 (or the pseudogene TRBV3-2) and TRBJ2-5, with D unclear. The CDR3 has 12 residues. The ends were cut back, 0 bases at V and 6 bases at J, with 5 bases in the middle. Germline CDR1 and CDR2: LGHDT and YNNKEL (reference sequence). CDR3 in amino acids: CASSQEWKTQYF. As DNA, the CDR3 is TGTGCCAGCAGCCAAGAGTGGAAGACCCAGTACTTC.

The chain combines TRBV7-2 with TRBJ2-1, with 10 bases fitting TRBD1. This CDR3 is 15 amino acids long. V shed 2 bases, J shed 8 bases, and the junction held 6 bases outside the gene matches. CDR1 is SGHTA, CDR2 FQGNSA, per germline. For the CDR3, the DNA is TGTGCCAGCAGCTTAAAAGGGACAGGGGCCCATGAGCAGTTCTTC. Translation: CASSLKGTGAHEQFF. Full variable domain (rest looked up from reference TRBV7-2 and TRBJ2-1): GAGVSQSPSNKVTEKGKDVELRCDPISGHTALYWYRQSLGQGLEFLIYFQGNSAPDKSGLPSDRFSAERTGGSVSTLTIQRTQQEDSAVYLCASSLKGTGAHEQFFGPGTRLTVL.

The J gene is TRBJ2-5, the V gene TRBV18; no definite D call. This CDR3 is built from 13 residues. CDR1 KGHSH and CDR2 LQKENI come from the germline V gene. The germline V and J ends were trimmed by 6 bases and 0 bases, with 8 bases remaining between them. DNA of the CDR3: TGTGCCAGCTCCCTGGGGTACCAAGAGACCCAGTACTTC. Its protein product is CASSLGYQETQYF.

V and J are TRBV6-5 and TRBJ1-2; tentatively, D is TRBD1 (5 bases). This CDR3 has 14 amino acids. Per the germline V gene, CDR1 is MNHEY and CDR2 is SVGAGI. Trimming pared 7 bases from V and 4 bases from J, leaving 16 bases between. The CDR3 here is CASNEVRGGYGYTF. The CDR3 bases are TGTGCCAGCAACGAAGTACGGGGGGGCTATGGCTACACCTTC.

Only one count was recorded for this clone. The chain employs TRBV19 and TRBJ2-7; no clear D gene. The CDR3 loop spans 13 amino acids. Deletions cut 2 bases from V and 5 bases from J, with 10 bases between. The germline CDR1 and CDR2 sequences are LNHDA and SQIVND (reference sequence). Written as DNA, the CDR3 is TGTGCCAGTAGTATAAATCAGGCCCACGAGCAGTACTTC. It specifies CASSINQAHEQYF. The whole variable domain, filled in from reference TRBV19 and TRBJ2-7, reads DGGITQSPKYLFRKEGQNVTLSCEQNLNHDAMYWYRQDPGQGLRLIYYSQIVNDFQKGDIAEGYSVSREKKESFPLTVTSAQKNPTAFYLCASSINQAHEQYFGPGTRLTVT.